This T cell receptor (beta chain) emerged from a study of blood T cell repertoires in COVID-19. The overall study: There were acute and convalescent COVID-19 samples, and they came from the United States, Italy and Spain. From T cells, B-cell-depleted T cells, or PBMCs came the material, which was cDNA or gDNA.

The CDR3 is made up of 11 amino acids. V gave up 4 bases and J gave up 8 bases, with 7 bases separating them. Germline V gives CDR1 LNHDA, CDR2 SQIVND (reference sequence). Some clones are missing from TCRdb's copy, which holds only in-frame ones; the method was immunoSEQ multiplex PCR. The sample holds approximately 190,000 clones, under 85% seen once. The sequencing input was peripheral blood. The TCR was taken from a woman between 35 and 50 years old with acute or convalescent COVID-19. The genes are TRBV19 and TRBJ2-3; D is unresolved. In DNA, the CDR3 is TGTGCCAGTAGTAGTTTCGGTACGCAGTATTTT. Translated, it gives CASSSFGTQYF. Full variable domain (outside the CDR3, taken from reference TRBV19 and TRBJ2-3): DGGITQSPKYLFRKEGQNVTLSCEQNLNHDAMYWYRQDPGQGLRLIYYSQIVNDFQKGDIAEGYSVSREKKESFPLTVTSAQKNPTAFYLCASSSFGTQYFGPGTRLTVL.